The clone carrying this TCR beta chain showed up just a few times. No antigen is known for it. V was pared by 1 base and J by 6 bases, with 13 bases between. The CDR3 has 14 residues. CDR1 SGHKS and CDR2 YYEKEE come from the germline V gene (reference sequence). Sorted inputs of about 17,000 to 1,100,000 cells, with 10%, 30% or 50% RNA, yielded naive CD8 libraries. Naive CD8 T cells were sorted as CD8+CD4-CCR7+CD45RA+. TCRdb reprocessed the PCR reads via MiXCR and lists one record per CDR3 protein. This sample yields approximately 680,000 distinct CDR3 sequences, of which roughly 27% are seen a single time; 0.78% belongs to the top ten. The sample is drawn from a study of molecular identifiers for immune sequencing clone quantification. Study findings and constraints: Clones above 20 RNA copies held over 98% of effector molecules, under 1% in naive cells.

This clonotype was sampled from a human donor in good health. Some libraries in this study had Jurkat cell RNA spiked in. Sequenced: naive CD8+ T cells from blood, with Jurkat cell RNA spiked in. Specified subset: FACS-sorted CD8+CD4-CCR7+CD45RA+ naive T cells. The chain recombines TRBV5-5 with TRBJ1-2, with TRBD1 as a possible D gene (5 bases). CDR3 sequence reads: CASSLWGPTNGYTF. The DNA for the CDR3 is TGTGCCAGCAGCTTGTGGGGACCAACGAATGGCTACACCTTC. Full variable domain (remainder filled in from reference TRBV5-5 and TRBJ1-2): DAGVTQSPTHLIKTRGQQVTLRCSPISGHKSVSWYQQVLGQGPQFIFQYYEKEERGRGNFPDRFSARQFPNYSSELNVNALLLGDSALYLCASSLWGPTNGYTFGSGTRLTVV.